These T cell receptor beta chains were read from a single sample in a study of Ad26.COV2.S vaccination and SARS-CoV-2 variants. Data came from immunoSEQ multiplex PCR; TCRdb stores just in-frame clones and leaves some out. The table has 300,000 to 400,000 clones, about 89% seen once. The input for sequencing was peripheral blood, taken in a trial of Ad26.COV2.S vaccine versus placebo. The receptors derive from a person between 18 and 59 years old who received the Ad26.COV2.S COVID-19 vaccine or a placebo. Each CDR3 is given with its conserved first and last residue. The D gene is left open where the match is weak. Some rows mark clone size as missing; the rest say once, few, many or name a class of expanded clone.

DNA: TGTGCCAGCAGCATGACCCGAGACCAAGAGACCCAGTACTTC
CDR3: CASSMTRDQETQYF
J: TRBJ2-5
size: .
D: .
V: TRBV7-8

DNA: TGCGCCAGCAGCCAAGGGGGACGGTTGAACACTGAAGCTTTCTTT
CDR3: CASSQGGRLNTEAFF
J: TRBJ1-1
size: .
D: .
V: TRBV4-3

DNA: TGTGCCAGCAGCTTCCAGGGGGCACTAGGAACCGGGGAGCTGTTTTTT
CDR3: CASSFQGALGTGELFF
J: TRBJ2-2
size: .
D: TRBD1
V: TRBV11-2

DNA: TGTGCCAGCAGCTTAGCGCGGAACACCGGGGAGCTGTTTTTT
CDR3: CASSLARNTGELFF
J: TRBJ2-2
size: .
D: .
V: TRBV7-8

DNA: TGTGCCAGCAGCAGGCATGGCAATCAGCCCCAGCATTTT
CDR3: CASSRHGNQPQHF
J: TRBJ1-5
size: .
D: .
V: TRBV21-1

DNA: TGTGCCTGGAGTGTACGGGCCGCCCAGTTCTTC
CDR3: CAWSVRAAQFF
J: TRBJ2-1
size: .
D: .
V: TRBV30

DNA: TGTGCCAGCAGCCAAGGGGTTTACGAGCAGTACTTC
CDR3: CASSQGVYEQYF
J: TRBJ2-7
size: .
D: .
V: TRBV3-1/TRBV3-2

DNA: TGTGCCAGCAGCTTAACCCGCCCAGAAACAGATACGCAGTATTTT
CDR3: CASSLTRPETDTQYF
J: TRBJ2-3
size: once
D: .
V: TRBV11-2

DNA: TGTGCTAGTGGTTTGTCGGGGCCAGTCCCGGGGACCGGGGAGCTGTTTTTT
CDR3: CASGLSGPVPGTGELFF
J: TRBJ2-2
size: .
D: .
V: TRBV12-5

DNA: TGTGCCAGTAGTATAGCCCAGGGGGCCAGCACCGGGGAGCTGTTTTTT
CDR3: CASSIAQGASTGELFF
J: TRBJ2-2
size: .
D: TRBD1
V: TRBV19

DNA: TGTGCCAGCAGCTTCGAGGGGGGGATAGCCAAAAACATTCAGTACTTC
CDR3: CASSFEGGIAKNIQYF
J: TRBJ2-4
size: .
D: .
V: TRBV5-4

DNA: TGTGCCAGCAGCGTAGGAATCGGGAGGACAGGGGCGAACACTGAAGCTTTCTTT
CDR3: CASSVGIGRTGANTEAFF
J: TRBJ1-1
size: .
D: TRBD1
V: TRBV9

DNA: TGTGCCAGCAGCTTAGACAGGGGTCTCGCATCTGGGGCCAACGTCCTGACTTTC
CDR3: CASSLDRGLASGANVLTF
J: TRBJ2-6
size: .
D: TRBD1
V: TRBV7-9

DNA: TGTGCCAGCAGCCAAGTGGGGATCGTAGAGGGGGCCGGGGAGCTGTTTTTT
CDR3: CASSQVGIVEGAGELFF
J: TRBJ2-2
size: .
D: .
V: TRBV3-1/TRBV3-2

DNA: TGTGCCAGCAGTTCCTGGGACAGCCAAGAGACCCAGTACTTC
CDR3: CASSSWDSQETQYF
J: TRBJ2-5
size: .
D: TRBD1
V: TRBV6-6

DNA: TGCGCCAGCAGTGAAGGTTCCACCGGGACAGCAATCTACAATGAGCAGTTCTTC
CDR3: CASSEGSTGTAIYNEQFF
J: TRBJ2-1
size: .
D: TRBD1
V: TRBV10-1

DNA: TGTGCCAGCAGCCAAGGGGACAGGGGACTTTACAATGAGCAGTTCTTC
CDR3: CASSQGDRGLYNEQFF
J: TRBJ2-1
size: once
D: TRBD1
V: TRBV3-1/TRBV3-2

DNA: TGTGCCAGCAGTGAAGAAAGGATGGGAATCAGCCCCCAGCATTTT
CDR3: CASSEERMGISPQHF
J: TRBJ1-5
size: .
D: .
V: TRBV2

DNA: TGCGCCAGCAGCTTCACCGGACGGACCAGCGAGGACGAGCAGTACTTC
CDR3: CASSFTGRTSEDEQYF
J: TRBJ2-7
size: .
D: .
V: TRBV5-1

DNA: TGTGCCAGCAGCTTATTATCGGCGCCTAATTCACCCCTCCACTTT
CDR3: CASSLLSAPNSPLHF
J: TRBJ1-6
size: .
D: .
V: TRBV11-2

DNA: TGTGCCAGCAGAAAGGAAAATCAGCCCCAGCATTTT
CDR3: CASRKENQPQHF
J: TRBJ1-5
size: few
D: .
V: TRBV12-3/TRBV12-4

DNA: TGTGCCAGCAGTCCTGGGACCGATGAAGCTTTCTTT
CDR3: CASSPGTDEAFF
J: TRBJ1-1
size: .
D: .
V: TRBV6-5

DNA: TGTGCCAGCAGTTGGGCTAGCAATCAGCCCCAGCATTTT
CDR3: CASSWASNQPQHF
J: TRBJ1-5
size: .
D: .
V: TRBV12-3/TRBV12-4

DNA: TGTGCCAGCAGCTTGGACAGGTCTAGCACAGATACGCAGTATTTT
CDR3: CASSLDRSSTDTQYF
J: TRBJ2-3
size: .
D: .
V: TRBV5-4

DNA: TGTGCCACCAGCAGAGACGGGGGGCCGGGTGAAAAACTGTTTTTT
CDR3: CATSRDGGPGEKLFF
J: TRBJ1-4
size: .
D: .
V: TRBV15

DNA: TGTGCCAGCAGCCCCTACGAGTCAGATACGCAGTATTTT
CDR3: CASSPYESDTQYF
J: TRBJ2-3
size: few
D: .
V: TRBV7-3